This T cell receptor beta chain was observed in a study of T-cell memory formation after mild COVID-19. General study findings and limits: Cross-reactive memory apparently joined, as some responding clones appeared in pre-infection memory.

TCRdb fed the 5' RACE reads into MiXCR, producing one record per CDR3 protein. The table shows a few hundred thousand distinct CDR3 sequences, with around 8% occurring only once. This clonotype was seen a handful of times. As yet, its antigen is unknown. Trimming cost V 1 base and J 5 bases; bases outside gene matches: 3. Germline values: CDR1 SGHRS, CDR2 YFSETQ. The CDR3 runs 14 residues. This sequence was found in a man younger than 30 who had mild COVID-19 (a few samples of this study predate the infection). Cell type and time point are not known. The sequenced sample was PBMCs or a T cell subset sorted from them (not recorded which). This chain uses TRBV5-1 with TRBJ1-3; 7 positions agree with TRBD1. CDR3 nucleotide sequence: TGCGCCAGCAGCTTGCGGGACAGCAGAAACACCATATATTTT. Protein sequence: CASSLRDSRNTIYF.